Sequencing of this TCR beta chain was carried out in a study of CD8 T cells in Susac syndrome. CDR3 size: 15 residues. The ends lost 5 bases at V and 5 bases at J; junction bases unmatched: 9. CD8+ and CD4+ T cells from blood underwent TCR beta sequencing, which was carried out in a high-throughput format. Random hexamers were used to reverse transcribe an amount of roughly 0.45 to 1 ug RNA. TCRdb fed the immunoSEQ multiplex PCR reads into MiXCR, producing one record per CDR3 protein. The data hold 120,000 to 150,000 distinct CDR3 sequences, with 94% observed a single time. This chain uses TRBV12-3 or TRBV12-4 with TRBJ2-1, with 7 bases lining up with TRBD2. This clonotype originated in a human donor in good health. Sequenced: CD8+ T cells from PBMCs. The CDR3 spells CASSPLGGTDNEQFF. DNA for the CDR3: TGTGCCAGCAGTCCCTTGGGAGGGACTGACAATGAGCAGTTCTTC.